This T cell receptor beta chain came from a study of blood T cell repertoires in COVID-19. The method was immunoSEQ multiplex PCR; TCRdb's version includes in-frame clones alone and lacks a portion of them. The sample has 150,000 to 200,000 clones; around 90% are singletons. With 9 bases removed from V and 1 base from J, the gap between germline ends came to 18 bases. This CDR3 region has 15 residues. Germline values: CDR1 SGHTS, CDR2 YDEGEE. The clonotype was recovered from a human donor in a cohort sampled during active COVID-19. Material: peripheral blood. The gene calls are TRBV5-8 and TRBJ2-3, with D perhaps TRBD2 (6 bases). The CDR3 nucleotides are TGTGCCACCCCTAGGGGACTCCGAGGCACAGATACGCAGTATTTT. Translation gives CATPRGLRGTDTQYF.